A selection of T cell receptor beta chains follows, all from one sample in a study of OX40 agonist ivuxolimab in advanced cancers. Method: immunoSEQ multiplex PCR; TCRdb's copy keeps in-frame clones and lacks some. The sample includes over 95,000 clones, about 79% of them seen just once. Sequences were derived from CD4+ or CD8+ T cells sorted from blood, sampled in a trial of the OX40 agonist ivuxolimab. The source is an adult with an advanced solid tumor such as melanoma, head and neck, liver or kidney cancer. CDR3s leave out the opening cysteine and the closing phenylalanine or tryptophan. The order of the fields is V gene, J gene, CDR3 protein.

v_call: TRBV4-3; j_call: TRBJ2-1; cdr3_aa: ASSQDGLAGDEQF
v_call: TRBV19; j_call: TRBJ2-4; cdr3_aa: ASTGLNIQY
v_call: TRBV5-8; j_call: TRBJ2-2; cdr3_aa: ASSRYNTGELF
v_call: TRBV19; j_call: TRBJ1-5; cdr3_aa: ASIGAWGNQPQH
v_call: TRBV29-1; j_call: TRBJ2-5; cdr3_aa: SVGGGGTETQY
v_call: TRBV7-6; j_call: TRBJ2-2; cdr3_aa: ASSPTGGLGGELF
v_call: TRBV27; j_call: TRBJ2-7; cdr3_aa: ASKVGTDTYEQY
v_call: TRBV19; j_call: TRBJ2-2; cdr3_aa: ASRNTGELF
v_call: TRBV5-1; j_call: TRBJ2-7; cdr3_aa: ASSPRGLAGGLGVWEQY
v_call: TRBV30; j_call: TRBJ1-5; cdr3_aa: AWSTNGQARNQPQH
v_call: TRBV30; j_call: TRBJ2-7; cdr3_aa: AWRGTGVFEQY
v_call: TRBV7-2; j_call: TRBJ2-7; cdr3_aa: ASSQDGGRYEQY
v_call: TRBV2; j_call: TRBJ2-5; cdr3_aa: ASSQGSGETQY
v_call: TRBV28; j_call: TRBJ2-2; cdr3_aa: ASSMAWELF
v_call: TRBV19; j_call: TRBJ1-5; cdr3_aa: ASGSGTASYSNQPQH
v_call: TRBV7-2; j_call: TRBJ2-7; cdr3_aa: ASSSRTGGLYEQY
v_call: TRBV6-1; j_call: TRBJ2-1; cdr3_aa: ASSVSPSGAYNEQF
v_call: TRBV5-1; j_call: TRBJ2-3; cdr3_aa: ASSAGTGGKDTQY
v_call: TRBV19; j_call: TRBJ1-1; cdr3_aa: ASSNRDAVYTEAF
v_call: TRBV7-2; j_call: TRBJ2-1; cdr3_aa: ASSFRGDPYNEQF
v_call: TRBV30; j_call: TRBJ1-2; cdr3_aa: AHHPGASFYGYT
v_call: TRBV6-1; j_call: TRBJ1-1; cdr3_aa: ASSAVGMNTEAF
v_call: TRBV7-9; j_call: TRBJ1-5; cdr3_aa: ASSSPGQLRPQH
v_call: TRBV7-2; j_call: TRBJ2-7; cdr3_aa: ASTWTGPYEQY
v_call: TRBV6-1; j_call: TRBJ2-3; cdr3_aa: ASSEPRRGRGGGTDTQY
v_call: TRBV19; j_call: TRBJ2-3; cdr3_aa: ASSKSGQLTDTQY
v_call: TRBV18; j_call: TRBJ2-7; cdr3_aa: ASSQTYEQY
v_call: TRBV7-9; j_call: TRBJ1-6; cdr3_aa: ASSSSTDSPLH
v_call: TRBV7-3; j_call: TRBJ2-3; cdr3_aa: ASSLVAASTDTQY
v_call: TRBV28; j_call: TRBJ2-7; cdr3_aa: ASLAGTTIYEQY
v_call: TRBV6-5; j_call: TRBJ2-7; cdr3_aa: ASSYSLQGVYEQY
v_call: TRBV18; j_call: TRBJ1-2; cdr3_aa: ASSSNRKGPNAHGYT
v_call: TRBV11-2; j_call: TRBJ1-1; cdr3_aa: ASSFRGQNTEAF
v_call: TRBV7-2; j_call: TRBJ1-2; cdr3_aa: ASSLVMQGSGYT
v_call: TRBV7-2; j_call: TRBJ2-7; cdr3_aa: ASSSPGLAGGAGEQY
v_call: TRBV6-4; j_call: TRBJ2-5; cdr3_aa: ASSDVTGTQY
v_call: TRBV4-1; j_call: TRBJ2-3; cdr3_aa: ASSQDSRDLAADTQY
v_call: TRBV28; j_call: TRBJ2-5; cdr3_aa: ASSGGGAGGETQY
v_call: TRBV7-9; j_call: TRBJ1-1; cdr3_aa: ASSFPNTEAF
v_call: TRBV7-7; j_call: TRBJ2-2; cdr3_aa: ASSLQSGVNGELF
v_call: TRBV25-1; j_call: TRBJ2-2; cdr3_aa: ASSSLPNTGELF
v_call: TRBV11-2; j_call: TRBJ1-1; cdr3_aa: ASSLAVGKTEAF
v_call: TRBV9; j_call: TRBJ2-3; cdr3_aa: ASSRGTRDASTQY
v_call: TRBV27; j_call: TRBJ2-1; cdr3_aa: ASSLYGTGSGNEQF
v_call: TRBV6-6; j_call: TRBJ2-2; cdr3_aa: AISKVGGTGELF
v_call: TRBV7-6; j_call: TRBJ2-7; cdr3_aa: ASSSRQGSKEQY
v_call: TRBV7-2; j_call: TRBJ2-4; cdr3_aa: ASSLVESHNIQY
v_call: TRBV4-1; j_call: TRBJ2-3; cdr3_aa: ASSQRGQGDSDTQY
v_call: TRBV7-6; j_call: TRBJ1-4; cdr3_aa: ASSLVQGSNEKLF
v_call: TRBV28; j_call: TRBJ1-5; cdr3_aa: ASTPRGIDQPQH
v_call: TRBV29-1; j_call: TRBJ1-3; cdr3_aa: SVDPLTGPGNTIY
v_call: TRBV7-2; j_call: TRBJ1-3; cdr3_aa: ASSRVETSGNTIY
v_call: TRBV28; j_call: TRBJ2-7; cdr3_aa: ASGYGYEQY
v_call: TRBV6-5; j_call: TRBJ1-6; cdr3_aa: ASSYSLRGHNSPLH
v_call: TRBV28; j_call: TRBJ2-7; cdr3_aa: ASTVAPYEQY
v_call: TRBV5-1; j_call: TRBJ2-7; cdr3_aa: ASSLASGTGTYEQY
v_call: TRBV9; j_call: TRBJ2-3; cdr3_aa: ASSALQGTDTQY
v_call: TRBV4-3; j_call: TRBJ1-1; cdr3_aa: ASSQQFPDGGLVTEAF